Following are 27 T cell receptor beta chains from one sample sequenced in a study of identical twins. TCRdb analysed the 5' RACE reads with MiXCR anew, one entry per CDR3 protein. The sample holds 200,000 to 250,000 distinct CDR3 sequences, about 13% seen once. These records were also assigned to another study, of yellow fever vaccine responses in identical twins.

Sequencing was performed on memory (CD45RO+) T cells sorted from blood. These TCRs come from a woman between 18 and 30 years old in good health.

Only one count was recorded for this clonotype. The chain employs TRBV20-1 and TRBJ2-2, with D perhaps given as TRBD1 or TRBD2 (5 bases each). This CDR3 region has 15 residues. V dropped 1 base and J dropped 1 base, with 10 bases sitting between them. Per the germline V gene, CDR1 is DFQATT and CDR2 is SNEGSKA (reference sequence). CDR3 bases: TGCAGTGCTAGAGGGGGACGGCAGAACACCGGGGAGCTGTTTTTT. It codes for CSARGGRQNTGELFF.

The J gene is TRBJ1-2, the V gene TRBV20-1; D uncertain. Between the trimmed V and J ends, which lost 6 bases and 6 bases, there was a span of 14 bases. CDR1 DFQATT and CDR2 SNEGSKA come from the germline V gene (reference sequence). The CDR3 totals 12 residues. The CDR3 is CSATGFADGYTF. The CDR3 region has the DNA TGCAGTGCAACGGGGTTTGCGGATGGCTACACCTTC.

The rearrangement uses TRBV12-3 or TRBV12-4 and TRBJ2-1; D is unresolved. The CDR3 covers 12 residues. The V end was cut by 2 bases, the J end by 6 bases, with 5 bases between. In nucleotides, the CDR3 is TGTGCCAGCAGTTTAATGGGCAATGAGCAGTTCTTC. It codes for CASSLMGNEQFF.

This chain uses TRBV6-2 or TRBV6-3 with TRBJ2-3, with D unresolved. Germline values: CDR1 MNHEY, CDR2 SVGEGT. This CDR3 region has 13 residues. Trimming cost V 6 bases and J 7 bases, with 14 bases left between them. The CDR3, as DNA: TGTGCCAGCAGCCTCTTGGTCCGGAATACGCAGTATTTT. It yields the protein CASSLLVRNTQYF.

V gene TRBV12-3 or TRBV12-4 combines with J gene TRBJ2-1; 11 positions agree with TRBD2. V dropped 4 bases and J dropped 8; count of bases not matched to a gene: 4. CDR3 length equals 14 residues. CDR3 bases: TGTGCCAGCAGTTCCCTACTAGCGGGAGATGAGCAGTTCTTC. Its translation is CASSSLLAGDEQFF.

This sequence joins TRBV3-1 and TRBJ2-2, with a weak D call TRBD2 (7 bases). The germline V and J ends were trimmed by 1 base and 0 bases, with 18 bases remaining between them. This CDR3 contains 19 residues. Germline CDR1 is LGHDT and CDR2 is YNNKEL (reference sequence). Here the CDR3 DNA reads TGTGCCAGCAGCCAAGCTCCGTGGGGGGGCCTGGCGAACACCGGGGAGCTGTTTTTT. It is translated as CASSQAPWGGLANTGELFF.

The rearrangement uses TRBV11-2 and TRBJ2-1; the match to TRBD2 covers 8 bases. Trimming took 5 bases from V and 7 from J; bases not matched to a gene: 7. CDR3 length: 14 residues. Germline loops: CDR1 SGHAT, CDR2 FQNNGV. The CDR3 sequence is CASSRRAGVNEQFF. The CDR3 bases are TGTGCCAGCAGCCGTAGAGCGGGAGTTAATGAGCAGTTCTTC.

The rearrangement links TRBV6-2 or TRBV6-3 to TRBJ2-7, with D perhaps being TRBD1 or TRBD2 (6 bases each). V was clipped by 3 bases and J by 4 bases, with 13 bases between them. The CDR3 has 14 amino acids. Germline lookup yields CDR1 MNHEY and CDR2 SVGEGT. The CDR3, as DNA: TGTGCCAGCAGTTATATCCGGGGGCATTACGAGCAGTACTTC. Residues: CASSYIRGHYEQYF.

In its sample, this clonotype was seen many times. The gene calls are TRBV6-1 and TRBJ1-5; 11 bases fit TRBD1. The V gene end was trimmed by 4 bases and the J gene end by 6 bases; junction bases not matched to a gene: 8. The CDR3 spans 16 residues. Germline V gene data show CDR1 as MNHNS and CDR2 as SASEGT. CDR3 coding DNA: TGTGCCAGCAGTGCGCTGGACAGGGGGCAGGGTCAGCCCCAGCATTTT. Translation gives CASSALDRGQGQPQHF.

A few counts support this clonotype. The chain joins TRBV5-1 to TRBJ2-5, with 8 bases identical to TRBD2. The ends lost 3 bases at V and 5 bases at J; junction bases unmatched: 9. The CDR3 spans 15 residues. CDR1 SGHRS and CDR2 YFSETQ come from the germline V gene. DNA of the CDR3: TGCGCCAGCAGCTCGGGACTAGTGATCGGGGAGACCCAGTACTTC. This sequence encodes CASSSGLVIGETQYF.

This clonotype was seen a few times. The chain combines TRBV2 with TRBJ2-2; 11 bases are a match to TRBD2. V was clipped by 6 bases and J by 3 bases; unmatched bases: 3. The CDR3 is 15 residues long. Germline V gene sequence: CDR1 SNHLY, CDR2 FYNNEI. DNA of the CDR3: TGTGCCAGCAGAGCTAGCGGGGGGCACACCGGGGAGCTGTTTTTT. It encodes CASRASGGHTGELFF.

This clonotype has more than one count but fewer than ten. The V and J genes are TRBV7-2 and TRBJ2-5; unclear D gene. V was clipped by 5 bases and J by 2 bases, with 15 bases between them. CDR1 and CDR2 from the germline V gene are SGHTA and FQGNSA. The CDR3 sequence is 15 residues long. CDR3 sequence (DNA): TGTGCCAGCAGCAGTGGTGACACGCTGCAAGAGACCCAGTACTTC. Protein product: CASSSGDTLQETQYF. Together with reference TRBV7-2 and TRBJ2-5, the CDR3 gives the full variable domain: GAGVSQSPSNKVTEKGKDVELRCDPISGHTALYWYRQSLGQGLEFLIYFQGNSAPDKSGLPSDRFSAERTGGSVSTLTIQRTQQEDSAVYLCASSSGDTLQETQYFGPGTRLLVL.

In this sample, this clonotype turned up a few times. The chain couples TRBV11-1 to TRBJ2-3; 9 bases agree with TRBD1. This CDR3 is 15 amino acids long. Germline trimming cut 10 bases from V and 3 bases from J; bases unmatched to any gene: 11. CDR1 SGHAT and CDR2 FQDESV come from the germline V gene (reference sequence). Written as DNA, the CDR3 is TGTGCCACTGCAAAGGACAGGGGAGGGACAGATACGCAGTATTTT. Its protein product is CATAKDRGGTDTQYF.

This clonotype was seen only a few times. The V and J genes are TRBV6-2 or TRBV6-3 and TRBJ2-7, with 16 nucleotides matching TRBD2. This CDR3 is 19 amino acids long. The J segment lost 2 bases and the V segment lost 2 bases, leaving 9 bases of the junction unmatched. Germline V gene data show CDR1 as MNHEY and CDR2 as SVGEGT. DNA for the CDR3: TGTGCCAGCAGTTACGATCGGGGACTAGCGGGAGGGCTTGCCTACGAGCAGTACTTC. Its translation is CASSYDRGLAGGLAYEQYF.

The V gene is TRBV6-5, the J gene TRBJ2-3; no firm D call. CDR1 is MNHEY, CDR2 SVGAGI, per germline. The CDR3 has 14 residues. With 5 bases removed from V and 6 bases from J, the gap between germline ends came to 15 bases. The CDR3 DNA is TGTGCCAGCAGTACTCCATACCTTTCGGATACGCAGTATTTT. This translates into CASSTPYLSDTQYF.

This clonotype came up a few times. V usage is TRBV29-1 and J usage is TRBJ2-3, with 10 bases fitting TRBD1. Per germline, CDR1 SQVTM and CDR2 ANQGSEA. This CDR3 region has 15 residues. V lost 6 bases and J lost 0; bases outside the gene matches: 6. This CDR3 reads CSVLDRGSSTDTQYF. The CDR3 DNA reads as TGCAGCGTCCTGGACAGGGGGTCCAGCACAGATACGCAGTATTTT.

This clonotype was counted at least ten times. The CDR3 sequence is CASSLLRVSPLHF. The CDR3 DNA reads TGTGCCAGCAGTTTACTTCGCGTGTCACCCCTCCACTTT. The chain couples TRBV12-3 or TRBV12-4 to TRBJ1-6; D is undetermined. The CDR3 contains 13 residues. V was pared by 2 bases and J by 10 bases, with 9 bases between.

The genes are TRBV2 and TRBJ2-7, with 7 bases identical to TRBD1. The junction had 13 bases not matched to a gene; V was cut back by 8 bases and J by 6 bases. This CDR3 is 14 amino acids long. Looked up from germline, CDR1 is SNHLY and CDR2 is FYNNEI. The CDR3 protein is CASRGRGSGGEQYF. In DNA form, the CDR3 reads TGTGCCAGCCGGGGAAGGGGGTCAGGGGGCGAGCAGTACTTC.

This clonotype has a handful of counts. The rearrangement links TRBV29-1 to TRBJ2-7; perhaps D is TRBD1 or TRBD2 (5 bases each). Per germline, CDR1 SQVTM and CDR2 ANQGSEA. V was pared by 3 bases and J by 5 bases, with 14 bases between. This CDR3 region has 13 residues. The CDR3 sequence: CSVDSQGAHEQYF. The CDR3 nucleotides are TGCAGCGTTGACAGCCAGGGAGCCCACGAGCAGTACTTC.

The CDR3, as DNA: TGCAGTGCTAGAGATCCGGACGGTTCAGAGACCCAGTACTTC. Protein sequence: CSARDPDGSETQYF. The rearrangement joins TRBV20-1 to TRBJ2-5, with no clear D. This CDR3 is built from 14 residues. Trimming shortened V by 0 bases and J by 4 bases, and 12 bases separated the two germline ends. CDR1 DFQATT and CDR2 SNEGSKA come from the germline V gene (reference sequence).

This clonotype was recorded many times. The chain combines TRBV24-1 with TRBJ2-1, with 14 positions matching TRBD2. CDR3 size: 17 residues. CDR1 is KGHDR and CDR2 is SFDVKD in the germline V gene. Trimming removed 9 bases from V and 4 bases from J; junction bases left unmatched: 10. This CDR3 is CATAGTSGGTGYNEQFF. CDR3 nucleotides: TGTGCCACCGCCGGGACTAGCGGGGGTACGGGGTACAATGAGCAGTTCTTC.

This clonotype was seen only a few times. The chain employs TRBV28 and TRBJ1-3; possibly TRBD1 for D (5 bases). The CDR3 totals 16 residues. CDR1 MDHEN and CDR2 SYDVKM come from the germline V gene. The V end lost 4 bases, the J end lost 0 bases, and 13 bases lay between the germline ends. The CDR3 sequence: CASSSPTGLSGNTIYF. The CDR3, as DNA: TGTGCCAGCAGTTCCCCAACAGGCCTCTCTGGAAACACCATATATTTT.

This chain's CDR3 is CASSFPSGGRRFF. CDR3 DNA sequence: TGTGCCAGCAGCTTTCCAAGCGGGGGCCGGAGATTCTTC. The chain employs TRBV7-9 and TRBJ2-1, with 8 bases identical to TRBD2. In germline, CDR1 is SEHNR, CDR2 FQNEAQ (reference sequence). The junction had 11 bases not matched to a gene; V was cut back by 3 bases and J by 16 bases. This CDR3 contains 13 residues.

There are a few counts of this clonotype. The gene calls are TRBV11-2 and TRBJ2-1; D unclear. The germline V gene encodes CDR1 SGHAT and CDR2 FQNNGV. The ends were cut back, 0 bases at V and 8 bases at J, with 8 bases in the middle. CDR3 length equals 13 residues. The CDR3 coding sequence is TGTGCCAGCAGCTTAGATCCCGTAGATGAGCAGTTCTTC. Its translation: CASSLDPVDEQFF.

CDR3 in DNA: TGTGCCAGCAGCCCCCCCGGGCGACAAGAGACCCAGTACTTC. It encodes CASSPPGRQETQYF. This chain links TRBV7-9 with TRBJ2-5; D remains unclear. Germline V gives CDR1 SEHNR, CDR2 FQNEAQ (reference sequence). The V end lost 5 bases, the J end lost 2 bases, and 12 bases lay between the germline ends. The CDR3 runs to 14 residues.

In its sample, this clonotype was seen a few times. The chain joins TRBV20-1 to TRBJ2-2; 9 bases agree with TRBD2. The trim removed 5 bases at V and 3 bases at J, leaving 4 bases unmatched. CDR1 is DFQATT and CDR2 is SNEGSKA in the germline V gene (reference sequence). The CDR3 has 14 amino acids. This chain's CDR3 is CSALAGGHTGELFF. CDR3 sequence (DNA): TGCAGTGCTCTGGCGGGGGGGCACACCGGGGAGCTGTTTTTT.

This clonotype turned up a few times. The rearrangement uses TRBV11-1 and TRBJ2-5, with 12 bases fitting TRBD2. V gave up 0 bases and J gave up 2 bases; unmatched junction bases: 7. The CDR3 has 18 residues. The germline CDR1 and CDR2 sequences are SGHAT and FQDESV (reference sequence). The CDR3 sequence is CASSLASLAGGIQETQYF. The CDR3, as DNA: TGTGCCAGCAGCTTAGCCTCCCTAGCGGGAGGGATTCAAGAGACCCAGTACTTC. The whole variable domain, filled in from reference TRBV11-1 and TRBJ2-5, reads EAEVAQSPRYKITEKSQAVAFWCDPISGHATLYWYRQILGQGPELLVQFQDESVVDDSQLPKDRFSAERLKGVDSTLKIQPAELGDSAMYLCASSLASLAGGIQETQYFGPGTRLLVL.